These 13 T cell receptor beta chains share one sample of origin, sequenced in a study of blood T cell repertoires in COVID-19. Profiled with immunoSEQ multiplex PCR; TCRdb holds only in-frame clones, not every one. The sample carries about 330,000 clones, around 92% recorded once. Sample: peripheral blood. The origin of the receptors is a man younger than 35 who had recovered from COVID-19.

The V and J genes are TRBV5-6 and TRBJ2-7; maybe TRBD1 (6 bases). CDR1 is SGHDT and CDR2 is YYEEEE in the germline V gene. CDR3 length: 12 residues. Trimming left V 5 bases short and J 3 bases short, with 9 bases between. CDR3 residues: CASSRQDYEQYF. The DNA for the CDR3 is TGTGCCAGCAGTCGACAGGACTACGAGCAGTACTTC.

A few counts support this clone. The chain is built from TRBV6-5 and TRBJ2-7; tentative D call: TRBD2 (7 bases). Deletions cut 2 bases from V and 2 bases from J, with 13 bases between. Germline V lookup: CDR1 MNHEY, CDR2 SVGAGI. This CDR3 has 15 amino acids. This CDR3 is CASSYGRGRAYEQYF. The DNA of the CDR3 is TGTGCCAGCAGTTACGGTAGGGGGAGGGCCTACGAGCAGTACTTC.

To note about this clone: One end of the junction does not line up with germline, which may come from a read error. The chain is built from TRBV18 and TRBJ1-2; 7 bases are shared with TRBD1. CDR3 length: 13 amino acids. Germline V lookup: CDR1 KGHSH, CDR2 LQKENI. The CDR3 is CASSPRQGDGYTF. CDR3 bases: TGTGCCAGCTCGCCACGACAGGGTGATGGCTACACCTTC.

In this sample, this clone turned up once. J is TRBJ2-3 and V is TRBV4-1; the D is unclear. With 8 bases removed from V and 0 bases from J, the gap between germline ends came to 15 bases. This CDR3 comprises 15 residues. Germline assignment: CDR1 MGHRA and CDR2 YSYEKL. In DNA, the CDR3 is TGCGCCAGCGGCGGATCGACCTCTAGCACAGATACGCAGTATTTT. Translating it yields CASGGSTSSTDTQYF.

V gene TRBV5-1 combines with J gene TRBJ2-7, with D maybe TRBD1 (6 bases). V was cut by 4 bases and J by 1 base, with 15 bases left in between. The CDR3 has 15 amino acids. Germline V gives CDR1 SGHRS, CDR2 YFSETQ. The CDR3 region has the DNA TGCGCCAGCAGCCTACTACAGGGAAATTCCTACGAGCAGTACTTC. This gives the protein CASSLLQGNSYEQYF.

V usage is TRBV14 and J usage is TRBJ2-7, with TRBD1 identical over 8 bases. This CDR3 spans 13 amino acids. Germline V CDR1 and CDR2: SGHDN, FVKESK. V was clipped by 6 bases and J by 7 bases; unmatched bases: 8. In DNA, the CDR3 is TGTGCCAGCAGAGGACAGGGCGCCGAGGAGCAGTACTTC. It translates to CASRGQGAEEQYF.

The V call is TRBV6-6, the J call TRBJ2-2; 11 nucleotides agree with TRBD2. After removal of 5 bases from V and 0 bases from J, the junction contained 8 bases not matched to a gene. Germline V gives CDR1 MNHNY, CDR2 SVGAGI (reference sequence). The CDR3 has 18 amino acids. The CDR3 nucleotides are TGTGCCAGCAGTCTCTTTAGCGGGGGGGCTACGAACACCGGGGAGCTGTTTTTT. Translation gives CASSLFSGGATNTGELFF.

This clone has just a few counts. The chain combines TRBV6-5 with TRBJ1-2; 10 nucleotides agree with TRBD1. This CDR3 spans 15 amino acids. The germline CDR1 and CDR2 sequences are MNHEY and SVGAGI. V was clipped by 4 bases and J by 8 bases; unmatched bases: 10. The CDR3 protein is CASSSRDRGSEGYTF. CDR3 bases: TGTGCCAGCAGTTCCCGGGACAGGGGATCGGAAGGCTACACCTTC.

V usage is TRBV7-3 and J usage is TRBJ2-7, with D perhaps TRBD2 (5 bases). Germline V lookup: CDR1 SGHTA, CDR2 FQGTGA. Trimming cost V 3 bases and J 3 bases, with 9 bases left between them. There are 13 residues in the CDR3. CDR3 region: CASSFGNNYEQYF. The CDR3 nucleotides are TGTGCCAGCAGCTTCGGGAACAACTACGAGCAGTACTTC.

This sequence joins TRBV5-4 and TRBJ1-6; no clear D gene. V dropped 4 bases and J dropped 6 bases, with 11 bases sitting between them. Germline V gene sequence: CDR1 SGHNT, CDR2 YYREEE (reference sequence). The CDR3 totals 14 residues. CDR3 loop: CASSPEGGNSPLHF. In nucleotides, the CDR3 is TGTGCCAGCAGCCCAGAGGGCGGTAATTCACCCCTCCACTTT.

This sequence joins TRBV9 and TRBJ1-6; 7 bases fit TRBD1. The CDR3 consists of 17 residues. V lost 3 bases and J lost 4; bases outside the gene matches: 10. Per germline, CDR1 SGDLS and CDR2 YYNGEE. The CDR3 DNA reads TGTGCCAGCAGCGATCCAGGGGGTAGGGGTTATAATTCACCCCTCCACTTT. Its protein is CASSDPGGRGYNSPLHF.

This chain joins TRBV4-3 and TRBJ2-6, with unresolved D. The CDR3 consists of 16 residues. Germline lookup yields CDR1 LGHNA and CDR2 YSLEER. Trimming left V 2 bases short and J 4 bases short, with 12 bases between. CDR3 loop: CASSQSPSQGANVLTF. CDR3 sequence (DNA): TGCGCCAGCAGCCAAAGTCCGTCACAGGGGGCCAACGTCCTGACTTTC.

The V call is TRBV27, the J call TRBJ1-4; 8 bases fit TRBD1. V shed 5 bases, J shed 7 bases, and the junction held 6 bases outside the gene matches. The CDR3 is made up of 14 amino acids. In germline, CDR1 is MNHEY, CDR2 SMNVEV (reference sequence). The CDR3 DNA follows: TGTGCCAGCAGTCTTCAGGGGGCAGGTGAAAAACTGTTTTTT. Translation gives CASSLQGAGEKLFF.